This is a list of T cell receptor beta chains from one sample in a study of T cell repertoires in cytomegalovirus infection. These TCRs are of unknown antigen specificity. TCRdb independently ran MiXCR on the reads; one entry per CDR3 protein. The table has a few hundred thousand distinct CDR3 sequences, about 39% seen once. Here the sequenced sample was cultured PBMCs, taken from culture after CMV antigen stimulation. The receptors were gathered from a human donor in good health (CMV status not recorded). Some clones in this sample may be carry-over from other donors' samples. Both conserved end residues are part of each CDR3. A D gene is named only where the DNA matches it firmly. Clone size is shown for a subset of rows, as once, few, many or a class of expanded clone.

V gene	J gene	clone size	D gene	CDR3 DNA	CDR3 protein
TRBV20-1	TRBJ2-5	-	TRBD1	TGCAGTGCCCTAAATCCCAGGGGGCAGGAAGAGACCCAGTACTTC	CSALNPRGQEETQYF
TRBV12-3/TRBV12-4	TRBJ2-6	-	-	TGTGCCAGCAGTTTCACCCCGATGTCTGTCCTGACTTTC	CASSFTPMSVLTF
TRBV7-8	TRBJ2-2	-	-	TGTGCCAGCAGCAGCAAGGGGGGAGTGAACACCGGGGAGCTGTTTTTT	CASSSKGGVNTGELFF
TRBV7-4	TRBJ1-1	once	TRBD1	TGTGCCAGCAGCTTCCCCCCTCAGGGGGCTGACACTGAAGCTTTCTTT	CASSFPPQGADTEAFF
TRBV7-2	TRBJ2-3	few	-	TGTGCCAGCAGCTTAGATCTCCAAAGCCTCACAGATACGCAGTATTTT	CASSLDLQSLTDTQYF
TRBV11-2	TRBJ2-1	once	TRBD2	TGTGCCAGCACGCGGGAGTCGGATTTTGAGCAGTTCTTC	CASTRESDFEQFF
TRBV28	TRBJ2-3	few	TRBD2	TGTGCCAGCAGGACGGGGGGGGTTGGAACAGATACGCAGTATTTT	CASRTGGVGTDTQYF
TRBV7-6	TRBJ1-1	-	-	TGTGCCAGCAGCCCAGGGGTAAAACTAATCGGAACTGAAGCTTTCTTT	CASSPGVKLIGTEAFF
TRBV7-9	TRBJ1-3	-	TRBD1	TGTGCCAGCAGCTCAGGACAGGGAAGATCTGGAAACACCATATATTTT	CASSSGQGRSGNTIYF
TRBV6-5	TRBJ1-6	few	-	TGTGCCAGCAGTTACCCTGGGAGGAATTCACCCCTCCACTTT	CASSYPGRNSPLHF
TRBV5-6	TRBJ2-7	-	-	TGTGCCAGCATCCAGGAGGGGACCTACGAGCAGTACTTC	CASIQEGTYEQYF
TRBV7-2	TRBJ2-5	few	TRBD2	TGTGCCAGCAGCTTAAATCAAGCGGGAGGCGGGGAGACCCAGTACTTC	CASSLNQAGGGETQYF
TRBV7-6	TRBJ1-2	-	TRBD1	TGTGCCAGCAGCCGGACAGGGGGGGACTATGGCTACACCTTC	CASSRTGGDYGYTF
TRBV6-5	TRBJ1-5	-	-	TGTGCCAGCAGTTACGCGGGTAGGGGTCAGCCCCAGCATTTT	CASSYAGRGQPQHF
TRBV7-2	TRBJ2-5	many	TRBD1	TGTGCCAGCAGCCGGGACAGGGGGCGAGAGACCCAGTACTTC	CASSRDRGRETQYF
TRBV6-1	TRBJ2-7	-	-	TGTGCCAGCAGTGAACCGGGGTTTTCCTACGAGCAGTACTTC	CASSEPGFSYEQYF
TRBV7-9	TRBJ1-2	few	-	TGTGCCAGCAGCTTAACCCCCAGGGTGGATGGCTACACCTTC	CASSLTPRVDGYTF
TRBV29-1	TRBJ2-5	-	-	TGCAGCGGATTTAGCGGAGAAGAGACCCAGTACTTC	CSGFSGEETQYF
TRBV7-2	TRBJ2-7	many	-	TGTGCCAGCAGCTTAGTTGGTACGGGACCCTACGAGCAGTACTTC	CASSLVGTGPYEQYF
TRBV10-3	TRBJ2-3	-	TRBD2	TGTGCCATCTACAACGGGCTAGCGGGGGGCCGGGGCACAGATACGCAGTATTTT	CAIYNGLAGGRGTDTQYF
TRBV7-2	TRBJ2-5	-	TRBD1	TGTGCCAGCAGCTTACGGACAGGGGAAGAGGCCCAGTACTTC	CASSLRTGEEAQYF
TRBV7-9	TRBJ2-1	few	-	TGTGCCAGCAGCCCCCAGAGGAGTGAGCAGTTCTTC	CASSPQRSEQFF
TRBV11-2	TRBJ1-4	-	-	TGTGCCAGCACCCTCAGTAGGGGTAACGAAAAACTGTTTTTT	CASTLSRGNEKLFF
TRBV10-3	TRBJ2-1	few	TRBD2	TGTGCCATCAGTGTGGTCAGCGGGAGGGCCTCCCCGTCGGTCCAATACAATGAGCAGTTCTTC	CAISVVSGRASPSVQYNEQFF
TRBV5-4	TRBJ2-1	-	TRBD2	TGTGCCAGCAGCCTCTGGACTAGCGGGCCAGCCGATGAGCAGTTCTTC	CASSLWTSGPADEQFF
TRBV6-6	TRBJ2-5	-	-	TGTGCCAGCGCCAGACTAACCCAAGAGACCCAGTACTTC	CASARLTQETQYF
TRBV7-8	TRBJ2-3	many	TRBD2	TGTGCCAGCACCACAAGACTCGCGGGAGGGCCCACAGATACGCAGTATTTT	CASTTRLAGGPTDTQYF
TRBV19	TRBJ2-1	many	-	TGTGCCAGTAGTTTGGATAATGAGCAGTTCTTC	CASSLDNEQFF
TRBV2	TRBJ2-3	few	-	TGTGCCAGCACAAGATCAACAGCCACTAGCACAGATACGCAGTATTTT	CASTRSTATSTDTQYF
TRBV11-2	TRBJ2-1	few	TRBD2	TGTGCCAGCAGCTTGGAAATGCGGGGGTGGAGGAATGAGCAGTTCTTC	CASSLEMRGWRNEQFF
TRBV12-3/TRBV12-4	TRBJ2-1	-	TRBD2	TGTGCCAGCAGCCCTATAGCGGGAGAGTACAATGAGCAGTTCTTC	CASSPIAGEYNEQFF
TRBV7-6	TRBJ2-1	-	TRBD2	TGTGCCAGCAGCTTACTAGCGGGAGGGTCCTACAATGAGCAGTTCTTC	CASSLLAGGSYNEQFF
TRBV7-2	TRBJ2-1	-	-	TGTGCCAGCAAGGACTACAATGAGCAGTTCTTC	CASKDYNEQFF
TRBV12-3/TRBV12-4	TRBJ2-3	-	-	TGTGCCAGCACCAAACGCACGCGCACAGATACGCAGTATTTT	CASTKRTRTDTQYF
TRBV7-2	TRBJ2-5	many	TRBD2	TGTGCCAGCAGCCAGGGACTAGCGGGGGGGCAAGAGACCCAGTACTTC	CASSQGLAGGQETQYF
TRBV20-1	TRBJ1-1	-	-	TGCAGTGCTAGAGTCGGGGGCAGTGTGAACACTGAAGCTTTCTTT	CSARVGGSVNTEAFF
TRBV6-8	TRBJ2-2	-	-	TGTGCCAGCAGCTTTCACAGTGAGAACACCGGGGAGCTGTTTTTT	CASSFHSENTGELFF
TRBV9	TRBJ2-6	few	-	TGTGCCAGCAGCCCGGAGGGGGGGGATCCGTCAGGGGCCAACGTCCTGACTTTC	CASSPEGGDPSGANVLTF
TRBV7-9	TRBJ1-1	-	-	TGTGCCAGCAGCTTAGAGGGGGGGGGCACTGAAGCTTTCTTT	CASSLEGGGTEAFF
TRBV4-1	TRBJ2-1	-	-	TGCGCCAGCAGCCCCAATAGCGGAAAAACCTACAATGAGCAGTTCTTC	CASSPNSGKTYNEQFF
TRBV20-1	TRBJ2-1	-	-	TGCAGTGCTAGGTTTGGGGGACGGAACTACAATGAGCAGTTCTTC	CSARFGGRNYNEQFF
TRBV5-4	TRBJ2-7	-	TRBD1	TGTGCCAGCAGCTCCGCCAGACAGGGTGCCTACGAGCAGTACTTC	CASSSARQGAYEQYF
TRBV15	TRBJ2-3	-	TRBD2	TGTGCCACCAGCAGAGATTACGGGGGGTACACAGATACGCAGTATTTT	CATSRDYGGYTDTQYF
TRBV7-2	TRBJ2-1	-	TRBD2	TGTGCCAGCAGCTTAGTGGGACTAGCGGGGTATTCCTACAATGAGCAGTTCTTC	CASSLVGLAGYSYNEQFF
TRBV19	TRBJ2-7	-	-	TGTGCCAGTAGCTTTACAGCTGGAGGATCCTACGAGCAGTACTTC	CASSFTAGGSYEQYF
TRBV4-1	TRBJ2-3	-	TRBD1	TGCGCCAGCAGCCAAGGGGCGGGACAGGGCACAGATACGCAGTATTTT	CASSQGAGQGTDTQYF
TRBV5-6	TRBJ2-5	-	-	TGTGCCAGCAGCTTGGAAGGGACGGGCAACCAAGAGACCCAGTACTTC	CASSLEGTGNQETQYF
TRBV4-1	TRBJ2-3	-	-	TGCGCCAGCAGCCAAGCGGACGTTTCCACAGATACGCAGTATTTT	CASSQADVSTDTQYF
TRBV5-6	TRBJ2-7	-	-	TGTGCCAGCAGCTTGGAGGTCGGGACCTACGAGCAGTACTTC	CASSLEVGTYEQYF
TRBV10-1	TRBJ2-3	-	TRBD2	TGCGCCAGCAAGCCAGCGGGAGGCTCAGATACGCAGTATTTT	CASKPAGGSDTQYF
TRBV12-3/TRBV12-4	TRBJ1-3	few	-	TGTGCCAGCAGTCCTCAGGGGCCCGGCTCTGGAAACACCATATATTTT	CASSPQGPGSGNTIYF
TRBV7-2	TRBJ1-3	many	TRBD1	TGTGCCAGCAGCCCCCCACGGGGGAGACAGGGCGCTGGAAACACCATATATTTT	CASSPPRGRQGAGNTIYF